These 28 T cell receptor beta chains originate from one sample sequenced in a study of cytomegalovirus exposure and HLA in healthy donors. Vbeta (60) and Jbeta (13) primers were used in the PCR. Sequencing was performed with immunoSEQ multiplex PCR; in TCRdb, only in-frame clones are kept and a portion is missing. The clone table shows 55,000 or so clones, with the ten largest holding more than 9%. Sequences were obtained from PBMCs. The receptors originated from a woman aged 25 to 45 in good health and CMV-seropositive.

CDR3 nucleotide sequence: TGTGCCAGCAGTTACTCGATCGGATCGGGGGGCACTGAAGCTTTCTTT. Its translation: CASSYSIGSGGTEAFF. The chain combines TRBV6-5 with TRBJ1-1; tentative D call: TRBD1 (5 bases). This CDR3 region has 16 residues. Germline V gene lookup returns CDR1 MNHEY and CDR2 SVGAGI. Trimming cost V 0 bases and J 4 bases, with 15 bases left between them.

This sequence joins TRBV6-1 and TRBJ2-6; D not resolved. V gave up 8 bases and J gave up 0 bases, with 8 bases separating them. This CDR3 has 14 residues. From germline, CDR1 is MNHNS and CDR2 SASEGT. The CDR3 sequence is CASSRSSGANVLTF. For the CDR3, the DNA is TGTGCCAGCTCCCGGAGCTCTGGGGCCAACGTCCTGACTTTC.

The genes are TRBV9 and TRBJ1-2; TRBD1 matches 7 bases. CDR1 is SGDLS and CDR2 is YYNGEE in the germline V gene. The V gene end was trimmed by 0 bases and the J gene end by 4 bases; junction bases not matched to a gene: 6. This CDR3 spans 15 amino acids. The CDR3 spells CASSVEGQPIYGYTF. DNA of the CDR3: TGTGCCAGCAGCGTAGAGGGACAGCCGATCTATGGCTACACCTTC.

V and J are TRBV7-9 and TRBJ2-7; D not resolved. CDR1 is SEHNR and CDR2 is FQNEAQ in the germline V gene (reference sequence). Between the trimmed V and J ends, which lost 2 bases and 0 bases, there was a span of 8 bases. This CDR3 region has 14 residues. The DNA for the CDR3 is TGTGCCAGCAGCTTACAGGTTAGCTCCTACGAGCAGTACTTC. Its protein is CASSLQVSSYEQYF.

The CDR3, as DNA: TGTGCCTGGGGACAGTCTGGAAACACCATATATTTT. The encoded protein is CAWGQSGNTIYF. The rearrangement links TRBV30 to TRBJ1-3, with D perhaps TRBD1 (6 bases). This CDR3 comprises 12 residues. The germline CDR1 and CDR2 sequences are GTSNPN and SVGIG (reference sequence). V lost 5 bases and J 1 base, leaving 6 bases between the germline ends.

The CDR3 here is CASSQEALNYGYTF. The CDR3 bases are TGTGCCAGCAGCCAAGAGGCTCTTAACTATGGCTACACCTTC. This chain connects TRBV4-2 to TRBJ1-2; D is undetermined. The germline V gene encodes CDR1 LGHNA and CDR2 YNFKEQ. Trimming shortened V by 0 bases and J by 1 base, and 6 bases separated the two germline ends. The CDR3 totals 14 residues.

This chain links TRBV14 with TRBJ2-7; D is perhaps TRBD2 (6 bases). The CDR3 totals 12 residues. CDR1 and CDR2 from the germline V gene are SGHDN and FVKESK. Trimming cost V 10 bases and J 6 bases, with 16 bases left between them. This CDR3 is CAIPTRVSEQYF. CDR3 DNA sequence: TGTGCCATTCCGACTAGGGTTTCCGAGCAGTACTTC.

The J gene is TRBJ2-7, the V gene TRBV6-1; the D gene is possibly TRBD2 (5 bases). V lost 4 bases, J lost 2 bases, and 15 bases lay in between. The length of the CDR3 is 15 residues. Germline V gives CDR1 MNHNS, CDR2 SASEGT. The CDR3, as DNA: TGTGCCAGCAGTGGGGGTGGAGGTTACCCCTACGAGCAGTACTTC. The encoded protein is CASSGGGGYPYEQYF.

The J gene is TRBJ2-7, the V gene TRBV6-6; 7 bases are a match to TRBD2. The CDR3 has 14 residues. In germline, CDR1 is MNHNY, CDR2 SVGAGI (reference sequence). Losses at the gene ends were 4 bases for V and 4 bases for J; bases not matched to a gene: 7. As DNA, the CDR3 is TGTGCCAGCAGTTCGCGGGGGAACTTTTACGAGCAGTACTTC. Translation gives CASSSRGNFYEQYF.

The rearrangement links TRBV6-5 to TRBJ2-7; D is possibly TRBD2 (5 bases). The CDR3 is 13 amino acids. Trimming pared 6 bases from V and 7 bases from J, leaving 16 bases between. In germline, CDR1 is MNHEY, CDR2 SVGAGI. The CDR3 is CASSPYRGGEQYF. CDR3 nucleotides: TGTGCCAGCAGCCCTTATCGCGGAGGTGAGCAGTACTTC.

Worth noting for this clone: An end of the junction does not agree with germline; a read error may underlie this. The genes are TRBV19 and TRBJ2-5; TRBD2 might be the D (6 bases). This CDR3 is built from 17 residues. Looked up from germline, CDR1 is LNHDA and CDR2 is SQIVND (reference sequence). Written as DNA, the CDR3 is TGTGCCAGTAACGCGAGGCGCGGGGAGGAAGGGCAAGGGACCCAGTACTTC. Its translation is CASNARRGEEGQGTQYF. The variable domain in full, with the rest retrieved from reference TRBV19 and TRBJ2-5, is DGGITQSPKYLFRKEGQNVTLSCEQNLNHDAMYWYRQDPGQGLRLIYYSQIVNDFQKGDIAEGYSVSREKKESFPLTVTSAQKNPTAFYLCASNARRGEEGQGTQYFGPGTRLLVL.

The chain recombines TRBV6-1 with TRBJ1-3, with D maybe TRBD1 (5 bases). V was pared by 8 bases and J by 5 bases, with 16 bases between. Germline V gene lookup returns CDR1 MNHNS and CDR2 SASEGT. This CDR3 comprises 14 residues. The CDR3: CASLPVGRRNTIYF. The CDR3 DNA reads as TGTGCCAGCCTTCCCGTGGGGCGCCGAAACACCATATATTTT.

The chain recombines TRBV9 with TRBJ2-3; D possibly corresponds to TRBD1 (5 bases). Between the trimmed V and J ends, which lost 0 bases and 2 bases, there was a span of 10 bases. Germline V gene sequence: CDR1 SGDLS, CDR2 YYNGEE. The CDR3 loop spans 15 amino acids. Here the CDR3 DNA reads TGTGCCAGCAGCGTAGGCGGACACCTCACAGATACGCAGTATTTT. This codes for CASSVGGHLTDTQYF.

The chain combines TRBV7-9 with TRBJ1-1; D unclear. Germline V lookup: CDR1 SEHNR, CDR2 FQNEAQ (reference sequence). V was cut by 1 base and J by 1 base, with 10 bases left in between. This CDR3 is 15 amino acids long. CDR3 region: CASSLVRGTNTEAFF. The CDR3, as DNA: TGTGCCAGCAGCTTAGTCAGAGGCACGAACACTGAAGCTTTCTTT.

The chain employs TRBV19 and TRBJ1-5, with a tentative D call TRBD1 (5 bases). Trimming cost V 7 bases and J 1 base, with 17 bases left between them. This CDR3 region has 16 residues. CDR1 and CDR2 from the germline V gene are LNHDA and SQIVND (reference sequence). CDR3: CASTPLGEGSNQPQHF. The CDR3 coding sequence is TGTGCCAGTACCCCTCTGGGGGAGGGGAGCAATCAGCCCCAGCATTTT.

The CDR3 region is CASSNGRGTGIFNQPQHF. The CDR3 coding sequence is TGTGCCAGCAGTAATGGGCGAGGGACAGGGATATTCAATCAGCCCCAGCATTTT. V gene TRBV27 combines with J gene TRBJ1-5; TRBD1 matches at 9 bases. Germline CDR1 reads MNHEY; CDR2 reads SMNVEV (reference sequence). The V segment lost 5 bases and the J segment 3 bases; nucleotides outside the gene matches: 14. The CDR3 contains 18 residues.

The gene calls are TRBV5-1 and TRBJ2-5, with 7 bases aligning to TRBD1. After removal of 6 bases from V and 0 bases from J, the junction contained 5 bases not matched to a gene. Germline V gene sequence: CDR1 SGHRS, CDR2 YFSETQ. The CDR3 is made up of 14 amino acids. In DNA form, the CDR3 reads TGCGCCAGCAACAGGGGAAATGACCAAGAGACCCAGTACTTC. As protein: CASNRGNDQETQYF.

As DNA, the CDR3 is TGTGCCACCAGCAGAGACAGGGGTGATGAAAAACTGTTTTTT. Its protein is CATSRDRGDEKLFF. The V and J genes are TRBV15 and TRBJ1-4; TRBD1 is a possible D gene (6 bases). V was clipped by 0 bases and J by 6 bases, with 8 bases between them. CDR3 length: 14 residues. Germline values: CDR1 LNHNV, CDR2 YYDKDF (reference sequence).

The V gene is TRBV7-8, the J gene TRBJ1-5; D perhaps matches TRBD1 (6 bases). The CDR3 consists of 15 residues. Trimming left V 5 bases short and J 5 bases short, with 16 bases between. Germline V gives CDR1 SGHVS, CDR2 FQNEAQ. The CDR3 spells CASSQQGNWHQPQHF. CDR3 DNA: TGTGCCAGCAGCCAGCAGGGGAACTGGCATCAGCCCCAGCATTTT.

This rearrangement joins TRBV10-2 to TRBJ2-7; 11 nucleotides agree with TRBD2. Trimming took 3 bases from V and 6 from J; bases not matched to a gene: 4. The CDR3 loop spans 14 amino acids. Per the germline V gene, CDR1 is WSHSY and CDR2 is SAAADI. CDR3 nucleotides: TGCGCCAGCAGTGAAACTAGCGGGAGAGGCGAGCAGTACTTC. Residues: CASSETSGRGEQYF.

The rearrangement joins TRBV6-5 to TRBJ1-3, with a possible D match to TRBD1 (5 bases). Germline lookup yields CDR1 MNHEY and CDR2 SVGAGI. V lost 6 bases to trimming and J lost 8 bases, with 17 bases between them. The CDR3 sequence is 14 residues long. The CDR3 region has the DNA TGTGCCAGCAGCCGGACAAGTCTCTTAGACACCATATATTTT. Protein: CASSRTSLLDTIYF.

V and J are TRBV5-1 and TRBJ2-2; 7 positions match TRBD1. Looked up from germline, CDR1 is SGHRS and CDR2 is YFSETQ. The V segment lost 6 bases and the J segment 2 bases; nucleotides outside the gene matches: 4. There are 14 residues in the CDR3. CDR3 loop: CASKGTANTGELFF. DNA for the CDR3: TGCGCCAGCAAGGGGACAGCAAACACCGGGGAGCTGTTTTTT.

This chain uses TRBV18 with TRBJ2-6; the D is unclear. V shed 2 bases and J shed 1 base, with 6 bases lying between them. The CDR3 is made up of 15 amino acids. Germline lookup yields CDR1 KGHSH and CDR2 LQKENI. Written as DNA, the CDR3 is TGTGCCAGCTCACCATCGTATTCTGGGGCCAACGTCCTGACTTTC. This encodes CASSPSYSGANVLTF.

This rearrangement joins TRBV7-9 to TRBJ2-1; D perhaps matches TRBD2 (6 bases). Trimming removed 5 bases at V and 6 bases at J, with 17 bases between. This CDR3 spans 15 amino acids. The V gene's germline CDR1 is SEHNR and CDR2 FQNEAQ (reference sequence). The CDR3 loop reads CASSPGGGFPNEQFF. Here the CDR3 DNA reads TGTGCCAGCAGCCCTGGGGGAGGATTCCCCAATGAGCAGTTCTTC.

The chain combines TRBV11-3 with TRBJ2-1; 10 bases match TRBD2. The junction had 4 bases not matched to a gene; V was cut back by 2 bases and J by 6 bases. In germline, CDR1 is SGHNT, CDR2 YENEEA. There are 15 residues in the CDR3. CDR3 nucleotides: TGTGCCAGCAGCTTACTGAAGCGGGAGGGCAATGAGCAGTTCTTC. This encodes CASSLLKREGNEQFF.

The J gene is TRBJ2-3, the V gene TRBV10-3, with 12 bases fitting TRBD2. The CDR3 has 17 residues. V dropped 4 bases and J dropped 4; count of bases not matched to a gene: 9. CDR1 is ENHRY, CDR2 SYGVKD, per germline. CDR3 sequence: CAISGTSGAESPDTQYF. Here the CDR3 DNA reads TGTGCCATCAGTGGGACTAGCGGGGCCGAGAGCCCAGATACGCAGTATTTT.

Here the CDR3 DNA reads TGTGCCTGGAACTCCCAGGGGCAGTCCGGCGAGCAGTACTTC. It codes for CAWNSQGQSGEQYF. The chain employs TRBV30 and TRBJ2-5; D possibly corresponds to TRBD1 (6 bases). The end of the DNA is better explained by TRBJ2-7, so the J call may be wrong. The CDR3 sequence is 14 residues long. Germline CDR1 and CDR2: GTSNPN and SVGIG (reference sequence).

The chain recombines TRBV29-1 with TRBJ2-7; D gene ambiguous. The CDR3 has 13 residues. Germline CDR1 is SQVTM and CDR2 is ANQGSEA. Trimming took off 5 bases at V and 2 bases at J, with 13 bases between the two ends. The CDR3 nucleotides are TGCAGCGTTACAATAAGTGCCGCCTACGAGCAGTACTTC. This codes for CSVTISAAYEQYF.